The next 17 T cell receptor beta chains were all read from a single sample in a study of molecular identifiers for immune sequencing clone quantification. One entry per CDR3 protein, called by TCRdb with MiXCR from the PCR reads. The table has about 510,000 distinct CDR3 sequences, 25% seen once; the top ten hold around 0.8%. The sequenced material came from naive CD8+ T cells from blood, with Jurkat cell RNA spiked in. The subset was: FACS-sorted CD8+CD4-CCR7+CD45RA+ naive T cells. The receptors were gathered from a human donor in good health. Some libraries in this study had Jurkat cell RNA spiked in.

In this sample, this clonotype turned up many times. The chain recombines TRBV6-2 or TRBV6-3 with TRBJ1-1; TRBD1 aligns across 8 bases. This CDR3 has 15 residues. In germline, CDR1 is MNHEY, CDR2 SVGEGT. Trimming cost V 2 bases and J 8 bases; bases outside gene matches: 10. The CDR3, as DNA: TGTGCCAGCAGTTACCTGGGACAGGCCTTCGGAGAAGCTTTCTTT. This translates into CASSYLGQAFGEAFF.

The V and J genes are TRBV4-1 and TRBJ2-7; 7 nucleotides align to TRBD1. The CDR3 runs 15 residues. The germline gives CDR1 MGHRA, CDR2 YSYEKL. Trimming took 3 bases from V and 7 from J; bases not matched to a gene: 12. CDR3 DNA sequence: TGCGCCAGCAGCCACCGACAGGGAGAACTGAGGGAGCAGTACTTC. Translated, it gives CASSHRQGELREQYF.

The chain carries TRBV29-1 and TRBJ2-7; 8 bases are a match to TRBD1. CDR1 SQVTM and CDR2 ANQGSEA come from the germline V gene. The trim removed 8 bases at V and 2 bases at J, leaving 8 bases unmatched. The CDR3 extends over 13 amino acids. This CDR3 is CSTGTGPTYEQYF. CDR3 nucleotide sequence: TGCAGCACGGGGACAGGTCCTACCTACGAGCAGTACTTC.

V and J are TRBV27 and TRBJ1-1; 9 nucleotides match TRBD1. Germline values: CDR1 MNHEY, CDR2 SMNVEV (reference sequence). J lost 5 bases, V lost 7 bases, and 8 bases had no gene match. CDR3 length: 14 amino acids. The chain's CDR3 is CASTNTGGYTEAFF. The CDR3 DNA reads TGTGCCAGCACAAACACAGGGGGCTATACTGAAGCTTTCTTT.

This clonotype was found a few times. As DNA, the CDR3 is TGTGCCAGCAACTTTCTGGCCGCCTTGGGAGAAGCTTTCTTT. Its translation is CASNFLAALGEAFF. V gene TRBV28 combines with J gene TRBJ1-1; D is uncertain. This CDR3 has 14 amino acids. V gave up 7 bases and J gave up 8 bases, with 20 bases separating them. Germline V lookup: CDR1 MDHEN, CDR2 SYDVKM.

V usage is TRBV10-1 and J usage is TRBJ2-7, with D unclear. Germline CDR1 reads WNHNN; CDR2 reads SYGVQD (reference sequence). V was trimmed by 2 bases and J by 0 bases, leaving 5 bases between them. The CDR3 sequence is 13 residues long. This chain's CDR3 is CASSETISYEQYF. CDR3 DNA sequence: TGCGCCAGCAGTGAGACAATCTCCTACGAGCAGTACTTC.

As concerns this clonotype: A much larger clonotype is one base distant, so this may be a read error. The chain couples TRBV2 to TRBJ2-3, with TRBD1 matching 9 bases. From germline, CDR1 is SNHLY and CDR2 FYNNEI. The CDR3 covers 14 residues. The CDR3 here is CASPGTGTTDTQCF. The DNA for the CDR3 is TGTGCCAGTCCGGGGACAGGGACCACAGATACGCAGTGTTTT.

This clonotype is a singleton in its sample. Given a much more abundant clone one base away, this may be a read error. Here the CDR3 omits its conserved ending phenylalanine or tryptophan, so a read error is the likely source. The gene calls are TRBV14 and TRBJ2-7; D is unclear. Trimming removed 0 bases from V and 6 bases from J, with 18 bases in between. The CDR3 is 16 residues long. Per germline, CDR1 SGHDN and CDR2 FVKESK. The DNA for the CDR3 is TGTGCCAGCAGCCAAGATCGCCCCGTGTCCCTTTTCGAGCAGTACTCC. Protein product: CASSQDRPVSLFEQYS.

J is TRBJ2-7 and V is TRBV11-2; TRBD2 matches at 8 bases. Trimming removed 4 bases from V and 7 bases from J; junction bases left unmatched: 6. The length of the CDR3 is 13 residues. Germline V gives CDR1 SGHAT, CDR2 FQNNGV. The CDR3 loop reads CASSSISGTEQYF. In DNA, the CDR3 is TGTGCCAGCAGCTCCATTAGCGGGACGGAGCAGTACTTC.

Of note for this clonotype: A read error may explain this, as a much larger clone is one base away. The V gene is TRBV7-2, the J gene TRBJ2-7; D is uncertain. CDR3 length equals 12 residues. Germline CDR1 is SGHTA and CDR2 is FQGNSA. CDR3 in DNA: TGTGCCAGCAACTTAGGTCCCCACGAGCAGTACTTC. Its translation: CASNLGPHEQYF.

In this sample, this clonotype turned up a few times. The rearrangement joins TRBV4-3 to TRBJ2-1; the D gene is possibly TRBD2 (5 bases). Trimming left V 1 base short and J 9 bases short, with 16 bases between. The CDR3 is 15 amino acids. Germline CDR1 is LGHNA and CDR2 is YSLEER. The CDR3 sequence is CASSQGDLGAGEQFF. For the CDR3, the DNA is TGCGCCAGCAGCCAAGGTGACCTTGGCGCGGGTGAGCAGTTCTTC.

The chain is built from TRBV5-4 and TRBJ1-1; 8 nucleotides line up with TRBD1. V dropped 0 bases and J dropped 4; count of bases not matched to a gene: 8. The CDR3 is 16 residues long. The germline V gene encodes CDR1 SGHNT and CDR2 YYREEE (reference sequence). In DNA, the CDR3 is TGTGCCAGCAGCTTGGGCCCGGGACAGGCCGGCACTGAAGCTTTCTTT. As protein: CASSLGPGQAGTEAFF.

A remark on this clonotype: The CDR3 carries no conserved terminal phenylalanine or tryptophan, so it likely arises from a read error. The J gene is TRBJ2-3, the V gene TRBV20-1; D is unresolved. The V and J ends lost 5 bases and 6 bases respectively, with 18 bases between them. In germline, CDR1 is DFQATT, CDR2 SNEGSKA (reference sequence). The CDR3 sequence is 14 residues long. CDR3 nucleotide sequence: TGCAGTGCTCCCCCCGCAGGTGCCTGGGATACGCAGTATCTT. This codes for CSAPPAGAWDTQYL.

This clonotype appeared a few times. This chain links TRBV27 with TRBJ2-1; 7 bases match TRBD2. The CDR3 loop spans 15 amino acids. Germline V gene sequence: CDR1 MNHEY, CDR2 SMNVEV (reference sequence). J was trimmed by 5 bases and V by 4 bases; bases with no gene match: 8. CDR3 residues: CASSSWREFDNEQFF. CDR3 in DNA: TGTGCCAGCAGTTCCTGGCGGGAGTTCGACAATGAGCAGTTCTTC.

For the CDR3, the DNA is TGTGCCAGCAGGTCGACAGGCCTAGATCAGCCCCAGCATTTT. This sequence encodes CASRSTGLDQPQHF. This sequence joins TRBV6-2 or TRBV6-3 and TRBJ1-5, with D perhaps TRBD1 (6 bases). The CDR3 has 14 residues. Germline CDR1 and CDR2: MNHEY and SVGEGT. Trimming took 6 bases from V and 5 from J, leaving 14 bases between them.

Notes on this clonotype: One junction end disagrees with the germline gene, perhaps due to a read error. Written as DNA, the CDR3 is TGTGCCAGCAGCTTGGCAATAGCGGGAAAAGAGACCCAGTACTTC. Protein sequence: CASSLAIAGKETQYF. The chain is built from TRBV5-3 and TRBJ2-5; 8 positions match TRBD2. TRBV5-3 is marked as an open reading frame, function uncertain. CDR3 length: 15 amino acids.

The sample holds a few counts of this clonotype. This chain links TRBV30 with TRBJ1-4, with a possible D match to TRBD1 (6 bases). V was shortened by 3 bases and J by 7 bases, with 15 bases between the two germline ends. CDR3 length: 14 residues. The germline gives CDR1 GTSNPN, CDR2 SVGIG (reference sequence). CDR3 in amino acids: CAWSQSGAREKLFF. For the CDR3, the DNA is TGTGCCTGGAGCCAGTCGGGGGCGCGTGAAAAACTGTTTTTT.